This T cell receptor (beta chain) derives from a study of T cells in Graves' hyperthyroidism and ophthalmopathy. Study-wide background: Peripheral blood samples were taken at initial diagnosis, prior to any treatment.

General study findings and limits: With a median lead of approximately 6.4 months before onset, the model predicted ophthalmopathy.

Remarks on this clonotype: Its antigen remains unknown.

RNA transcripts were the template for amplifying TCR beta CDR3 regions. In the first-round RT-PCR of the TCR CDR3, the HTBI primer set was used. TCRdb re-analysed the multiplex PCR reads in MiXCR, keeping a single row per CDR3 protein. The sample has some 580,000 distinct CDR3 sequences, roughly 16% seen once. What was sequenced was blood. The clonotype was recovered from a woman aged 40 to 50 with Graves' ophthalmopathy.

DNA of the CDR3: TGTGCCAGCAGTGAAAGGTCAGGGGTTGATGTGACCCAGTACTTC. Its translation: CASSERSGVDVTQYF. The J gene is TRBJ2-5, the V gene TRBV6-1; a possible D gene is TRBD1 (6 bases). Per germline, CDR1 MNHNS and CDR2 SASEGT. The CDR3 is made up of 15 amino acids. Trimming took off 2 bases at V and 7 bases at J, with 17 bases between the two ends.